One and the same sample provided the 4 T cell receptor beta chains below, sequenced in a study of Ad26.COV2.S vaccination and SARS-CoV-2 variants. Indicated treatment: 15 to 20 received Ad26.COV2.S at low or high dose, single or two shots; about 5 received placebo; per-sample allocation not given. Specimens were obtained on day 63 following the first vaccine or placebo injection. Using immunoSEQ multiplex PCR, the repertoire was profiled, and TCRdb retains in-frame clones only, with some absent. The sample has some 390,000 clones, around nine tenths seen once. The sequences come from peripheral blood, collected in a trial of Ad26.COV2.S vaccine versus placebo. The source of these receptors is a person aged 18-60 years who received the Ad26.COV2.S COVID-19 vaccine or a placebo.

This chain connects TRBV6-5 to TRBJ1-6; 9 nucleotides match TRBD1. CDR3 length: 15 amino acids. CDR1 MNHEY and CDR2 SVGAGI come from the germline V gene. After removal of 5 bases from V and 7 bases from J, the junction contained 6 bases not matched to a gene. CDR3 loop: CASSPRTGANSPLHF. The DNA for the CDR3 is TGTGCCAGCAGTCCAAGGACAGGGGCCAATTCACCCCTCCACTTT.

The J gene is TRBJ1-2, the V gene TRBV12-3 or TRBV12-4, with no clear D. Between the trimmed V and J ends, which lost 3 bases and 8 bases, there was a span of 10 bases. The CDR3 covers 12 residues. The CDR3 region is CASSLEGDGYTF. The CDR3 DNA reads TGTGCCAGCAGTTTGGAGGGAGACGGCTACACCTTC.

CDR3 bases: TGTGCCAGCAGTCGGACCAGGAACATTCAGTACTTC. This sequence encodes CASSRTRNIQYF. The V gene is TRBV2, the J gene TRBJ2-4; D remains ambiguous. The CDR3 is 12 amino acids. Germline values: CDR1 SNHLY, CDR2 FYNNEI. The V end was cut by 5 bases, the J end by 7 bases, with 9 bases between.

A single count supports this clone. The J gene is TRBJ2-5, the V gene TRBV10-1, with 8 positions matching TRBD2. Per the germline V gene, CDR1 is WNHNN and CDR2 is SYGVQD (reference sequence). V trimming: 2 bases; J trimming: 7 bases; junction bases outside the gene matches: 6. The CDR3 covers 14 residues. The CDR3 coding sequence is TGCGCCAGCAGTGAGCAGCGGGAGTATGGGACCCAGTACTTC. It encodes CASSEQREYGTQYF.